This T cell receptor (beta chain) was sequenced during a study of STAT5B mutations in CD4+ large granular lymphocyte leukemia. The CDR3 contains 14 residues. V was pared by 2 bases and J by 3 bases, with 9 bases between. Per germline, CDR1 SGHTA and CDR2 FQGNSA. The survey-level immunoSEQ assay was used. Clones were sequenced by immunoSEQ multiplex PCR, and TCRdb holds only the in-frame ones, with some missing. The data contain about 31,000 clones, roughly nine tenths of them singletons. The chain employs TRBV7-2 and TRBJ2-3; D possibly corresponds to TRBD1 (6 bases). The receptor's source is a human donor in good health. Sequenced material: CD4+ T cells from blood buffy coats. The CDR3 here is CASSLNRATDTQYF. The DNA for the CDR3 is TGTGCCAGCAGCTTAAACAGGGCGACAGATACGCAGTATTTT.